One and the same sample provided the 19 T cell receptor beta chains below, sequenced in a study of identical twins (dated by TCRdb to about 2016). The protocol used for the library was 5' RACE. Sequencing relied on an Illumina HiSeq 2000. TCRdb trimmed public reads at Q25 via fastp, called clones via MiXCR and kept in-frame beta chains. For every CDR3 protein sequence, its rows merge into one entry that carries the most common genes and DNA. This sample gives approximately 300,000 distinct CDR3 sequences in total; around 9.7% of them show up just once. In total, the top ten clones hold 5.5% to 9% of the sample. The same data also went into a second study, on yellow fever vaccine responses in identical twins.

The sample comprised CD8+ T cells sorted from blood. The receptors here all came from a woman aged 18-29 years in good health.

The chain has TRBV24-1 and TRBJ2-3; D is possibly TRBD1 or TRBD2 (5 bases each). CDR3 length: 14 amino acids. The V gene's germline CDR1 is KGHDR and CDR2 SFDVKD. The V and J ends lost 5 bases and 1 base respectively, with 9 bases between them. CDR3 amino acids: CATSVRGGTDTQYF. As DNA, the CDR3 is TGTGCCACCAGTGTACGGGGCGGCACAGATACGCAGTATTTT.

Many counts were recorded for this clonotype. The chain is built from TRBV5-1 and TRBJ2-2; D call uncertain. V lost 7 bases and J 0 bases, leaving 7 bases between the germline ends. CDR1 SGHRS and CDR2 YFSETQ come from the germline V gene. The CDR3 runs 13 residues. CDR3 sequence: CASEGSNTGELFF. DNA of the CDR3: TGCGCCAGCGAAGGCTCGAACACCGGGGAGCTGTTTTTT.

In its sample, this clonotype was seen a few times. V gene TRBV4-3 combines with J gene TRBJ2-1; TRBD1 matches 7 bases. V was clipped by 0 bases and J by 7 bases; unmatched bases: 6. The germline gives CDR1 LGHNA, CDR2 YSLEER. The CDR3 spans 15 residues. The CDR3 is CASSQDHEQGNEQFF. The CDR3, as DNA: TGCGCCAGCAGCCAAGACCATGAACAGGGGAATGAGCAGTTCTTC.

This clonotype has just a few counts. This chain connects TRBV4-3 to TRBJ2-1, with 9 nucleotides matching TRBD2. Germline CDR1 and CDR2: LGHNA and YSLEER. This CDR3 comprises 15 residues. The junction had 3 bases not matched to a gene; V was cut back by 0 bases and J by 6 bases. CDR3 DNA sequence: TGCGCCAGCAGCCAAGAGGAACTAGCGGGCAATGAGCAGTTCTTC. This codes for CASSQEELAGNEQFF.

This clonotype came up a few times. This rearrangement joins TRBV4-1 to TRBJ1-2, with TRBD1 matching 9 bases. Germline V CDR1 and CDR2: MGHRA, YSYEKL. This CDR3 contains 17 residues. V lost 7 bases to trimming and J lost 6 bases; unmatched junction nucleotides: 18. This CDR3 reads CASTPSDLDRGRNGYTF. DNA of the CDR3: TGCGCCAGCACCCCCTCTGACCTGGACAGGGGTCGGAATGGCTACACCTTC.

This sequence joins TRBV2 and TRBJ2-3; 13 bases map to TRBD2. The trim removed 2 bases at V and 0 bases at J, leaving 14 bases unmatched. Germline V CDR1 and CDR2: SNHLY, FYNNEI. The CDR3 extends over 21 amino acids. The CDR3 loop reads CASSEPSGTSGEDASTDTQYF. In DNA, the CDR3 is TGTGCCAGCAGTGAACCTTCCGGGACTAGCGGGGAGGACGCTAGCACAGATACGCAGTATTTT.

This rearrangement joins TRBV7-9 to TRBJ1-5; no firm D call. CDR3 length: 13 amino acids. CDR1 is SEHNR, CDR2 FQNEAQ, per germline (reference sequence). V shed 4 bases and J shed 7 bases, with 11 bases lying between them. CDR3 in DNA: TGTGCCAGCAGCTCCGACCGGTCCCAGCCCCAGCATTTT. It is translated as CASSSDRSQPQHF.

There are a few counts of this clonotype. The chain has TRBV10-3 and TRBJ2-7, with a possible D match to TRBD1 (5 bases). V gave up 0 bases and J gave up 5 bases, with 17 bases separating them. CDR1 ENHRY and CDR2 SYGVKD come from the germline V gene. CDR3 length equals 16 residues. The CDR3 sequence: CAISESFSSGRDEQYF. The CDR3 bases are TGTGCCATCAGTGAGTCGTTTTCTTCTGGCAGGGACGAGCAGTACTTC.

This clonotype was counted only a few times. V and J are TRBV20-1 and TRBJ1-5, with 8 positions matching TRBD1. The CDR3 extends over 14 amino acids. Germline trimming cut 6 bases from V and 0 bases from J; bases unmatched to any gene: 4. The V gene's germline CDR1 is DFQATT and CDR2 SNEGSKA (reference sequence). The DNA of the CDR3 is TGCAGTGCCCCGACAGGGGATAGCAATCAGCCCCAGCATTTT. This encodes CSAPTGDSNQPQHF.

Comments on this clonotype: The junction differs from germline at one of its ends, possibly a read error. This chain connects TRBV5-6 to TRBJ2-3; D is ambiguous. This CDR3 is built from 16 residues. The germline CDR1 and CDR2 sequences are SGHDT and YYEEEE. The CDR3 reads CASSLWPIGVTDMQYF. The DNA for the CDR3 is TGTGCCAGCAGCTTGTGGCCGATCGGAGTCACAGATATGCAGTATTTT. Full variable domain (outside the CDR3, taken from reference TRBV5-6 and TRBJ2-3): DAGVTQSPTHLIKTRGQQVTLRCSPKSGHDTVSWYQQALGQGPQFIFQYYEEEERQRGNFPDRFSGHQFPNYSSELNVNALLLGDSALYLCASSLWPIGVTDMQYFGPGTRLTVL.

In this sample, this clonotype turned up many times. V is TRBV5-1 and J is TRBJ1-5, with a tentative D call TRBD1 (5 bases). The V gene lost 3 bases and the J gene lost 3 bases, with 13 bases spanning the gap. CDR3 length equals 15 residues. Germline V gene sequence: CDR1 SGHRS, CDR2 YFSETQ. CDR3 DNA sequence: TGCGCCAGCAGCTGGGGCCAGGGTTCCAATCAGCCCCAGCATTTT. It specifies CASSWGQGSNQPQHF. The variable domain in full, with the rest retrieved from reference TRBV5-1 and TRBJ1-5, is KAGVTQTPRYLIKTRGQQVTLSCSPISGHRSVSWYQQTPGQGLQFLFEYFSETQRNKGNFPGRFSGRQFSNSRSEMNVSTLELGDSALYLCASSWGQGSNQPQHFGDGTRLSIL.

This clonotype was detected only a few times. V usage is TRBV13 and J usage is TRBJ2-7; 11 bases are a match to TRBD1. V gave up 4 bases and J gave up 4 bases; unmatched junction bases: 3. The CDR3 extends over 14 amino acids. CDR1 is PRHDT, CDR2 FYEKMQ, per germline (reference sequence). CDR3 in DNA: TGTGCCAGCAGCTGGGGACAGGGGGAGTACGAGCAGTACTTC. Translation: CASSWGQGEYEQYF.

This clonotype was observed a few times. The rearrangement uses TRBV10-3 and TRBJ2-6; D unclear. CDR1 ENHRY and CDR2 SYGVKD come from the germline V gene. Trimming removed 2 bases from V and 0 bases from J, with 5 bases in between. This CDR3 region has 15 residues. The CDR3 is CAISEGPSGANVLTF. CDR3 sequence (DNA): TGTGCCATCAGTGAGGGACCCTCTGGGGCCAACGTCCTGACTTTC.

In its sample, this clonotype was seen many times. The chain links TRBV6-4 to TRBJ2-1, with D possibly called TRBD1 or TRBD2 (7 bases each). Germline assignment: CDR1 MRHNA and CDR2 SNTAGT. V was cut by 0 bases and J by 3 bases, with 15 bases left in between. The CDR3 contains 17 residues. Written as DNA, the CDR3 is TGTGCCAGCAGTGACTCCCCCCCAGGGGGGGACTACAATGAGCAGTTCTTC. Translated, it gives CASSDSPPGGDYNEQFF.

The V and J genes are TRBV29-1 and TRBJ2-3; maybe TRBD1 (6 bases). Trimming shortened V by 2 bases and J by 4 bases, and 19 bases separated the two germline ends. The CDR3 covers 16 residues. Germline V gives CDR1 SQVTM, CDR2 ANQGSEA. The CDR3 spells CSVEFVQGSSADTQYF. In DNA, the CDR3 is TGCAGCGTTGAATTCGTCCAGGGGTCTTCGGCAGATACGCAGTATTTT.

The chain employs TRBV10-3 and TRBJ2-7; TRBD1 aligns across 7 bases. V was pared by 6 bases and J by 4 bases, with 6 bases of the junction left unmatched. CDR1 ENHRY and CDR2 SYGVKD come from the germline V gene. The CDR3 contains 13 residues. The CDR3 loop reads CAIRGDRNYEQYF. The CDR3 coding sequence is TGTGCCATCAGGGGGGACAGAAATTACGAGCAGTACTTC.

This clonotype came up a few times. V and J are TRBV7-9 and TRBJ2-1; 8 bases align to TRBD2. Unmatched junction bases numbered 7, after V lost 5 bases and J lost 10 bases. The CDR3 spans 13 residues. Germline V gene lookup returns CDR1 SEHNR and CDR2 FQNEAQ (reference sequence). CDR3 DNA: TGTGCCAGCAGCGACTCGGGGGGGTTCGAGCAGTTCTTC. It encodes CASSDSGGFEQFF.

This clonotype has just a few counts. The V and J genes are TRBV7-2 and TRBJ2-2; D unclear. Per germline, CDR1 SGHTA and CDR2 FQGNSA. The CDR3 sequence is 13 residues long. V was cut by 1 base and J by 11 bases, with 11 bases left in between. In DNA, the CDR3 is TGTGCCAGCAGCTTAGACGAGCGCGTTGAGCTGTTTTTT. Protein: CASSLDERVELFF.

This clonotype came up a few times. The CDR3 sequence is CATSDRTSGREDEQFF. CDR3 DNA sequence: TGTGCCACCAGTGACCGAACTAGCGGGAGGGAGGATGAGCAGTTCTTC. The rearrangement joins TRBV24-1 to TRBJ2-1, with TRBD2 matching over 13 bases. This CDR3 has 16 amino acids. CDR1 and CDR2 (germline): KGHDR, SFDVKD. V shed 4 bases, J shed 8 bases, and the junction held 7 bases outside the gene matches.